The 6 T cell receptor beta chains below were found in one sample sequenced in a study of blood T cells in healthy people across ages. Alongside a J-beta primer mix, a sample-barcoded 5' primer served in a second PCR lasting about 7 to 12 cycles. Each CDR3 protein is one row after TCRdb ran MiXCR on the 5' RACE reads. The sample holds approximately 810,000 distinct CDR3 sequences; 25% to 30% are singletons and the top ten take around 16%. Specimen: blood. These receptors were taken from a woman aged 80 or older in good health.

This clonotype appeared a few times. A read error may explain this, as a much larger clone is one base away. Written as DNA, the CDR3 is TGCAGCGTTGCAGGGGCTGAAGCTTTCTTT. Its protein is CSVAGAEAFF. The chain combines TRBV29-1 with TRBJ1-1, with D possibly being TRBD1 (6 bases). V lost 4 bases and J 6 bases, leaving 6 bases between the germline ends. Germline CDR1 SQVTM, CDR2 ANQGSEA. The CDR3 length is 10 residues.

V usage is TRBV5-1 and J usage is TRBJ2-1; D is unresolved. V gave up 2 bases and J gave up 4 bases, with 16 bases separating them. The germline gives CDR1 SGHRS, CDR2 YFSETQ. This CDR3 region has 16 residues. CDR3 in amino acids: CASSLDARYAYNEQFF. CDR3 coding DNA: TGCGCCAGCAGCTTAGACGCCCGCTACGCTTACAATGAGCAGTTCTTC. The full variable domain, in which reference TRBV5-1 and TRBJ2-1 provide the parts outside the CDR3, is KAGVTQTPRYLIKTRGQQVTLSCSPISGHRSVSWYQQTPGQGLQFLFEYFSETQRNKGNFPGRFSGRQFSNSRSEMNVSTLELGDSALYLCASSLDARYAYNEQFFGPGTRLTVL.

CDR3 sequence reads: CASSRKGGQGVSTF. The CDR3 region has the DNA TGTGCCAGCAGCCGGAAGGGGGGCCAGGGCGTTTCCACCTTC. The chain recombines TRBV3-1 with TRBJ1-2; a possible D gene is TRBD1 (6 bases). V was cut by 4 bases and J by 13 bases, with 22 bases left in between. CDR1 is LGHDT and CDR2 is YNNKEL in the germline V gene (reference sequence). This CDR3 is 14 amino acids long.

The chain couples TRBV29-1 to TRBJ2-1, with D maybe TRBD2 (7 bases). Deletions cut 6 bases from V and 2 bases from J, with 11 bases between. Germline V gene data show CDR1 as SQVTM and CDR2 as ANQGSEA. This CDR3 contains 13 residues. CDR3 DNA: TGCAGCGTGTCCGGGGGGCCCTACAATGAGCAGTTCTTC. The encoded protein is CSVSGGPYNEQFF.

CDR3 residues: CSASVPSGSRETQYF. In DNA form, the CDR3 reads TGCAGTGCTAGCGTACCTAGCGGGAGTCGTGAGACCCAGTACTTC. This rearrangement joins TRBV20-1 to TRBJ2-5; 10 positions match TRBD2. CDR3 length equals 15 residues. The germline gives CDR1 DFQATT, CDR2 SNEGSKA (reference sequence). V shed 3 bases and J 5 bases; nucleotides not matched to a gene: 9.

This clonotype was detected ten times or more. This chain links TRBV4-2 with TRBJ2-6; the D is unclear. Trimming removed 4 bases from V and 2 bases from J, with 6 bases in between. The CDR3 loop spans 14 amino acids. Germline loops: CDR1 LGHNA, CDR2 YNFKEQ. CDR3 amino acids: CASSREAGANVLTF. Written as DNA, the CDR3 is TGTGCCAGCAGCCGAGAAGCTGGGGCCAACGTCCTGACTTTC.